This T cell receptor beta chain was sequenced in a study of lymphopenia after photon versus proton radiotherapy (dated by TCRdb to between 2017 and 2020). General notes on the study: In patients with gastrointestinal tumors who developed high-grade lymphopenia, the study compared the immunological effects of photon radiation therapy with those of proton radiation therapy. The cohort comprised some 20 patients with gastrointestinal tumors who received either photon or proton therapy and then developed lymphopenia. The study was designed to characterize how the impact on the immune system differs between the two radiation modalities.

Study-wide findings and limitations: During treatment, patients who received proton therapy stayed relatively stable, whereas patients who received photon therapy lost naive T cells and TCR diversity and gained effector/memory populations. After the lymphocyte count nadir, repertoires from photon-treated patients showed oligoclonal expansion, particularly of CD8+ Temra cells, and this expansion drove the decline in diversity. The survival association was assessed only in patients who died, and better survival with proton therapy was presented by the authors as a possibility rather than a demonstrated result. Across the cohort, among patients who died, a greater drop in TCR diversity after the nadir was inversely correlated with overall survival time.

To note about this clone: The clone's antigen remains unknown. No base qualities exist here, and no much larger clone lies one base off it.

The CDR3 runs 16 amino acids, cysteine and phenylalanine included. Of the read, only the CDR3 DNA is kept; its 48 bases are in frame from base 1. Trimming accounts for 2 bases at V and 5 bases at J, while the number of junction bases matched to no gene is 10. CDR1 is given as LGHNA and CDR2 as YSLEER, both from the germline V gene. Receptors were amplified or captured by the immunoSEQ multiplex PCR assay. Alongside multiparametric flow cytometry, deep sequencing of rearranged TCR beta loci was used to profile the T cell repertoires. In its TCRdb copy, this immuneACCESS table keeps in-frame sequences only and misses some clones. Where compared with another copy, unresolved V genes explain less than half of these, and the others have no known cause. Present in this sample are roughly 61,000 clones, 87% of which were seen just once. Roughly 13% of the sample belongs to the ten largest clones.

This clonotype was sampled from a man older than 75 with esophageal cancer. The rearrangement joined TRBV4-3 to TRBJ1-2; 8 central nucleotides agree with TRBD1. Sequences were derived from peripheral blood, sampled from a patient treated with proton-based radiotherapy. DNA sequence: TGCGCCAGCAGCCAAAAACCGGCAGGGGGCGGGTATGGCTACACCTTC. This sequence encodes CASSQKPAGGGYGYTF.